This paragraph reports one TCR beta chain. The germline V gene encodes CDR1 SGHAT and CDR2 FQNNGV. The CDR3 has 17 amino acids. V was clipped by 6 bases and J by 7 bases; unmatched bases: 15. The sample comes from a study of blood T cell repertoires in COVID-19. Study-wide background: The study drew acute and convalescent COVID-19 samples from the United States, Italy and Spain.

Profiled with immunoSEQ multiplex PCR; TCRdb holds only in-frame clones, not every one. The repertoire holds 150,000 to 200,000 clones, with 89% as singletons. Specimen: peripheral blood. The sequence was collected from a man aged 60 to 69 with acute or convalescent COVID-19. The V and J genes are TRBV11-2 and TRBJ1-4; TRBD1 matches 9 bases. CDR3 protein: CASSLRDRVGSVEKLFF. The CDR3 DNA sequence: TGTGCCAGCAGTCTCCGGGACAGGGTGGGTTCTGTTGAAAAACTGTTTTTT.